One sample yielded the 26 T cell receptor beta chains listed below, sequenced in a study of T cell clonality in common variable immunodeficiency. Points from the study as a whole: Fewer deletions and N-nucleotide insertions were reportedly seen in common variable immunodeficiency TCR beta sequences.

Using immunoSEQ multiplex PCR, the repertoire was profiled, and TCRdb retains in-frame clones only, with some absent. This sample carries approximately 14,000 clones, none of them present only once. These receptors' targets are unknown. The sample was peripheral blood mononuclear cells. All receptors come from a human donor with common variable immunodeficiency.

A note on this clone: The missing CDR3 end, 3 residues past where the read stops, is filled in from the germline J gene. The chain joins TRBV19 to TRBJ1-1; 7 positions agree with TRBD1. CDR1 is LNHDA and CDR2 is SQIVND in the germline V gene (reference sequence). V was pared by 1 base and J by 0 bases, with 5 bases of the junction left unmatched. CDR3 size: 16 residues. CDR3 amino acids: CASSIGTGTVNTEAFF. The DNA read from the CDR3 is TGTGCCAGTAGTATAGGCACCGGGACAGTGAACACTGAA.

A remark on this clone: The sequence runs out 3 residues before the end of the CDR3; the remainder is reconstructed from the germline J gene. The V call is TRBV7-8, the J call TRBJ2-3; D gene uncertain. The CDR3 totals 17 residues. Germline lookup yields CDR1 SGHVS and CDR2 FQNEAQ. The V end lost 1 base, the J end lost 3 bases, and 17 bases lay between the germline ends. CDR3 DNA, as far as it was read: TGTGCCAGCAGCTTAGAGTTTACCGTACAGTTAACAGATACG. Protein sequence: CASSLEFTVQLTDT. The whole CDR3 protein reads CASSLEFTVQLTDTQYF.

This clone was counted between two and nine times. The sequenced part of the CDR3 DNA is TGTGCCAGCAACAACCGGGGGAGGGTTTCTGAA. Translated, it gives CASNNRGRVSE. The complete CDR3 sequence is CASNNRGRVSEAFF. The chain couples TRBV19 to TRBJ1-1, with D tentatively TRBD1 (5 bases). The read stops 3 residues short of the end of the CDR3; the missing end is completed from the germline J gene. This CDR3 has 14 amino acids. Trimming took 9 bases from V and 6 from J, leaving 20 bases between them. Germline CDR1 and CDR2: LNHDA and SQIVND (reference sequence).

The CDR3 DNA, read in part, is TGTGCCAGCTCTTTCTTAGCGGGGGTGAGCACAGATACG. As protein: CASSFLAGVSTDT. The CDR3 as a whole reads CASSFLAGVSTDTQYF. The V gene is TRBV18, the J gene TRBJ2-3, with 9 bases aligning to TRBD2. The read comes to an end 3 residues before the CDR3 does, leaving the germline J gene to fill in the end. Germline CDR1 reads KGHSH; CDR2 reads LQKENI. Unmatched junction bases numbered 7, after V lost 6 bases and J lost 0 bases. The CDR3 consists of 16 residues. The variable domain in full, with the rest retrieved from reference TRBV18 and TRBJ2-3, is NAGVMQNPRHLVRRRGQEARLRCSPMKGHSHVYWYRQLPEEGLKFMVYLQKENIIDESGMPKERFSAEFPKEGPSILRIQQVVRGDSAAYFCASSFLAGVSTDTQYFGPGTRLTVL.

This clone was counted between two and nine times. Read data end 3 residues before the CDR3 end; the end is taken from the germline J gene. The chain couples TRBV7-3 to TRBJ2-7; 10 bases line up with TRBD2. The CDR3 is 15 amino acids. Germline CDR1 and CDR2: SGHTA and FQGTGA. V shed 3 bases and J 4 bases; nucleotides not matched to a gene: 6. This CDR3 reads CASSLASGSGYEQYF. The sequenced CDR3 bases are TGTGCCAGCAGCTTGGCTAGCGGGAGTGGGTACGAG. The full variable domain, in which reference TRBV7-3 and TRBJ2-7 provide the parts outside the CDR3, is GAGVSQTPSNKVTEKGKYVELRCDPISGHTALYWYRQSLGQGPEFLIYFQGTGAADDSGLPNDRFFAVRPEGSVSTLKIQRTERGDSAVYLCASSLASGSGYEQYFGPGTRLTVT.

A few counts support this clone. The read terminates 3 residues before the CDR3 end, so the remaining end is supplied by the germline J gene. The chain combines TRBV5-1 with TRBJ2-3; D may be TRBD1 (5 bases). This CDR3 is built from 15 residues. The germline V gene encodes CDR1 SGHRS and CDR2 YFSETQ. Trimming took off 4 bases at V and 2 bases at J, with 14 bases between the two ends. CDR3 DNA, as far as it was read: TGCGCCAGCAGCGTAGGACAAGTAGACACAGATACG. This gives the protein CASSVGQVDTDT. The whole CDR3 reads CASSVGQVDTDTQYF. Combining the CDR3 with reference TRBV5-1 and TRBJ2-3 gives the whole variable domain KAGVTQTPRYLIKTRGQQVTLSCSPISGHRSVSWYQQTPGQGLQFLFEYFSETQRNKGNFPGRFSGRQFSNSRSEMNVSTLELGDSALYLCASSVGQVDTDTQYFGPGTRLTVL.

This clone showed up just a few times. Read data end 3 residues before the CDR3 end; the end is taken from the germline J gene. The chain is built from TRBV19 and TRBJ1-1; D is undetermined. The CDR3 sequence is 12 residues long. Deletions cut 5 bases from V and 7 bases from J, with 11 bases between. Germline CDR1 reads LNHDA; CDR2 reads SQIVND (reference sequence). CDR3 protein: CASSPNAIEAFF. The sequenced part of the CDR3 DNA is TGTGCCAGTAGTCCTAACGCGATTGAA.

For this clone: The read ends 3 residues shy of where the CDR3 ends; the end is completed using the germline J gene. This chain connects TRBV7-9 to TRBJ1-5, with 8 bases aligning to TRBD1. The J segment lost 7 bases and the V segment lost 5 bases, leaving 4 bases of the junction unmatched. Germline V gives CDR1 SEHNR, CDR2 FQNEAQ (reference sequence). The CDR3 consists of 13 residues. CDR3 bases read: TGTGCCAGCAGCGAACAGGGGGACCAGCCC. Translating gives CASSEQGDQP. The full CDR3 protein is CASSEQGDQPQHF.

To note about this clone: The sample carries other DNA sequences with the same CDR3. Here the CDR3 reads CASSLQGKETQYF. The sequenced part of the CDR3 DNA is TGTGCCAGCAGCCTACAGGGAAAAGAGACC. V usage is TRBV11-2 and J usage is TRBJ2-5; D perhaps matches TRBD1 (6 bases). The CDR3 end is not reached by the read, which stops 3 residues before it; the germline J gene fills it in. Trimming pared 5 bases from V and 3 bases from J, leaving 10 bases between. Germline V gene lookup returns CDR1 SGHAT and CDR2 FQNNGV. This CDR3 is built from 13 residues.

This clone was counted only a few times. The read terminates 3 residues ahead of where the CDR3 ends, so the germline J gene completes it. The chain carries TRBV7-2 and TRBJ2-1; D is ambiguous. The V gene's germline CDR1 is SGHTA and CDR2 FQGNSA. The CDR3 is 13 amino acids. Between the trimmed V and J ends, which lost 0 bases and 7 bases, there was a span of 7 bases. The CDR3 spells CASSLALMNEQFF. Incomplete CDR3 DNA: TGTGCCAGCAGCTTAGCACTGATGAATGAG.

Note on this clone: The missing CDR3 end, 3 residues past where the read stops, is filled in from the germline J gene. This chain connects TRBV19 to TRBJ2-1; D gene unclear. CDR1 LNHDA and CDR2 SQIVND come from the germline V gene (reference sequence). The CDR3 length is 12 residues. Trimming left V 3 bases short and J 5 bases short, with 5 bases between. CDR3 sequence: CASSIPNNEQFF. Incomplete CDR3 DNA: TGTGCCAGTAGTATCCCCAACAATGAG. Variable domain in full (rest from reference TRBV19 and TRBJ2-1): DGGITQSPKYLFRKEGQNVTLSCEQNLNHDAMYWYRQDPGQGLRLIYYSQIVNDFQKGDIAEGYSVSREKKESFPLTVTSAQKNPTAFYLCASSIPNNEQFFGPGTRLTVL.

Concerning this clone: The CDR3 end falls 3 residues outside the read, so it is completed with the germline J gene. The genes are TRBV19 and TRBJ2-3; D possibly corresponds to TRBD2 (5 bases). CDR3 length: 14 residues. The V gene's germline CDR1 is LNHDA and CDR2 SQIVND (reference sequence). V was cut by 4 bases and J by 4 bases, with 12 bases left in between. CDR3 residues: CASSTGVWADTQYF. The sequenced CDR3 bases are TGTGCCAGTAGTACCGGGGTTTGGGCAGATACG.

This clone is medium-sized. The read comes to an end 3 residues before the CDR3 does, leaving the germline J gene to fill in the end. The V call is TRBV6-4, the J call TRBJ2-1; 7 bases fit TRBD2. This CDR3 is 17 amino acids long. CDR1 and CDR2 (germline): MRHNA, SNTAGT. V gave up 2 bases and J gave up 9 bases; unmatched junction bases: 16. The sequenced part of the CDR3 DNA is TGTGCCAGCAGTGACCCTTCAAGCGGGACCCGGTTGGGTGAG. Translating it yields CASSDPSSGTRLGE. The entire CDR3 protein is CASSDPSSGTRLGEQFF.

This clone was seen a few times. The read stops 3 residues short of the end of the CDR3; the missing end is completed from the germline J gene. This chain joins TRBV7-2 and TRBJ2-7; tentative D call: TRBD2 (6 bases). Germline CDR1 and CDR2: SGHTA and FQGNSA. V gave up 5 bases and J gave up 4 bases, with 12 bases separating them. The length of the CDR3 is 13 residues. CDR3 bases read: TGTGCCAGCAGCCGGGACGGGGGATACGAG. It yields the protein CASSRDGGYE. The complete CDR3 sequence is CASSRDGGYEQYF.

Comments on this clone: The CDR3 extends 3 residues past the end of the read, so its final part is completed from the germline J gene. The chain has TRBV18 and TRBJ2-2, with D unresolved. The CDR3 is 16 residues long. Trimming removed 0 bases from V and 0 bases from J, with 8 bases in between. Looked up from germline, CDR1 is KGHSH and CDR2 is LQKENI. The CDR3 region is CASSPPSVANTGELFF. The sequenced CDR3 bases are TGTGCCAGCTCACCACCGTCCGTCGCGAACACCGGGGAG.

This clone has at least ten counts. The read gets to within 3 residues of the CDR3 end, and the germline J gene fills in the rest. The chain employs TRBV7-3 and TRBJ2-1; 10 bases match TRBD2. V was pared by 4 bases and J by 1 base, with 4 bases of the junction left unmatched. The CDR3 loop spans 16 amino acids. Germline-derived CDR1 and CDR2 are SGHTA and FQGTGA. The DNA read from the CDR3 is TGTGCCAGCAGCTCTTTAGCGGGGGGTTCCTACAATGAG. It translates to CASSSLAGGSYNE. Given in full, the CDR3 is CASSSLAGGSYNEQFF.

A few counts support this clone. Read coverage stops 3 residues before the CDR3 terminus; the germline J gene supplies the remainder. This chain joins TRBV30 and TRBJ1-1; D might be TRBD1 (6 bases). The V and J ends lost 3 bases and 1 base respectively, with 6 bases between them. Germline V gives CDR1 GTSNPN, CDR2 SVGIG (reference sequence). This CDR3 comprises 12 residues. The DNA read from the CDR3 is TGTGCCTGGAGGGGACAGAACACTGAA. Translating it yields CAWRGQNTE. The whole CDR3 region reads CAWRGQNTEAFF.

In regard to this clone: The sequenced fragment ends 3 residues before the CDR3 boundary, so the rest is inferred from the germline J gene. The chain carries TRBV6-2 or TRBV6-3 and TRBJ2-1; D may be TRBD2 (5 bases). V was pared by 5 bases and J by 7 bases, with 9 bases between. Germline CDR1 and CDR2: MNHEY and SVGEGT. CDR3 size: 12 residues. CDR3 region: CASSRTRNEQFF. The DNA read from the CDR3 is TGTGCCAGCAGTCGAACTAGGAATGAG.

The part of the CDR3 DNA that was read is TGTGCCAGTAGTATCGGACAGGGGATCTATGGC. Translation gives CASSIGQGIYG. The full CDR3 protein reads CASSIGQGIYGYTF. J is TRBJ1-2 and V is TRBV19; 9 nucleotides agree with TRBD1. The CDR3 end lies 3 residues beyond the end of the read and is filled in from the germline J gene. Trimming removed 3 bases from V and 4 bases from J; junction bases left unmatched: 3. CDR3 length equals 14 residues. The germline gives CDR1 LNHDA, CDR2 SQIVND (reference sequence).

This clone appeared a few times. The read ends 3 residues early relative to the CDR3; the germline J gene fills the gap. This chain uses TRBV7-2 with TRBJ2-5; possibly TRBD1 for D (6 bases). V gave up 1 base and J gave up 5 bases, with 14 bases separating them. The CDR3 has 15 amino acids. Per the germline V gene, CDR1 is SGHTA and CDR2 is FQGNSA. This CDR3 reads CASSLVGQGHETQYF. The covered CDR3 bases are TGTGCCAGCAGCTTAGTTGGTCAGGGACATGAGACC.

Notes on this clone: The read ends 3 residues before the CDR3 terminus; that terminus is restored from the germline J gene. V usage is TRBV20-1 and J usage is TRBJ1-2; the match to TRBD1 covers 11 bases. J gave up 2 bases and V 5 bases, and 10 bases lay outside the gene matches. Germline CDR1 reads DFQATT; CDR2 reads SNEGSKA (reference sequence). CDR3 size: 16 residues. CDR3: CSAQSGTGGLNYGYTF. The CDR3 DNA, read in part, is TGCAGTGCTCAAAGCGGGACAGGGGGGCTAAACTATGGC.

This clone has ten or more counts. The read finishes 3 residues shy of the CDR3 end, and the germline J gene is used to complete it. This chain joins TRBV7-9 and TRBJ2-7, with 7 bases aligning to TRBD1. This CDR3 has 14 amino acids. The V segment lost 5 bases and the J segment 3 bases; nucleotides outside the gene matches: 7. In germline, CDR1 is SEHNR, CDR2 FQNEAQ (reference sequence). This CDR3 reads CASSTQGPNYEQYF. Incomplete CDR3 DNA: TGTGCCAGCAGCACACAGGGGCCAAACTACGAG.

In regard to this clone: The CDR3 end falls 3 residues outside the read, so it is completed with the germline J gene. The chain employs TRBV7-3 and TRBJ2-5, with 9 positions matching TRBD1. The CDR3 is made up of 15 amino acids. V was pared by 5 bases and J by 4 bases, with 8 bases of the junction left unmatched. Germline V gene lookup returns CDR1 SGHTA and CDR2 FQGTGA. Partial CDR3 DNA: TGTGCCAGCAGCGAAACAGGGGGCGTATCAGAGACC. Protein product: CASSETGGVSET. The entire CDR3 protein reads CASSETGGVSETQYF.

This clone has only a few counts. The read finishes 3 residues shy of the CDR3 end, and the germline J gene is used to complete it. The chain carries TRBV7-2 and TRBJ2-7, with D perhaps TRBD2 (5 bases). The CDR3 has 14 residues. The V gene's germline CDR1 is SGHTA and CDR2 FQGNSA. The V end lost 2 bases, the J end lost 6 bases, and 14 bases lay between the germline ends. Partial CDR3 DNA: TGTGCCAGCAGCTTAAACGGGGTGGCCGGCGAG. It specifies CASSLNGVAGE. The whole CDR3 region reads CASSLNGVAGEQYF.

This clone was counted only a few times. With the read ending 3 residues before the CDR3 end, the germline J gene is used to fill in that end. The rearrangement uses TRBV7-9 and TRBJ2-3; 9 bases map to TRBD2. CDR3 size: 14 residues. V lost 6 bases, J lost 6 bases, and 7 bases stayed unmatched. CDR1 SEHNR and CDR2 FQNEAQ come from the germline V gene (reference sequence). The CDR3 sequence is CASSPGLATDTQYF. The covered CDR3 bases are TGTGCCAGCAGTCCTGGACTAGCGACCGATACG.

There are a few counts of this clone. Read coverage stops 3 residues before the CDR3 terminus; the germline J gene supplies the remainder. This rearrangement joins TRBV29-1 to TRBJ2-7; 8 positions agree with TRBD2. V lost 5 bases, J lost 3 bases, and 6 bases stayed unmatched. The CDR3 has 13 amino acids. Germline lookup yields CDR1 SQVTM and CDR2 ANQGSEA. The CDR3: CSVKGLGVYEQYF. CDR3 DNA (partial): TGCAGCGTTAAGGGACTAGGCGTCTACGAG.